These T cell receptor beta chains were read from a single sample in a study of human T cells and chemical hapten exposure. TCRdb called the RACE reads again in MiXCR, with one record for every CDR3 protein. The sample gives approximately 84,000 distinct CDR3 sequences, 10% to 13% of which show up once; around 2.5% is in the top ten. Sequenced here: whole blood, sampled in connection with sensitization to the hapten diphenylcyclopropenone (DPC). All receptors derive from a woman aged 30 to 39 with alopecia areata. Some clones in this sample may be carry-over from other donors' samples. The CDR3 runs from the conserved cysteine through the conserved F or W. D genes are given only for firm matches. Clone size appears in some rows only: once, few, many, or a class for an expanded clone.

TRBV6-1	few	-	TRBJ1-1	CASSEQMSSLAFF	TGTGCCAGCAGTGAACAGATGTCTAGTCTAGCTTTCTTT
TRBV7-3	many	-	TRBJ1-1	CASSSEMNTEAFF	TGTGCCAGCTCGTCAGAGATGAACACTGAAGCTTTCTTT
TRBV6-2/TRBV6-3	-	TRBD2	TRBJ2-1	CASSYSTSGSFDEQFF	TGTGCCAGCAGTTACTCGACTAGCGGGAGCTTCGATGAGCAGTTCTTC
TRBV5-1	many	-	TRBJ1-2	CASSLGAEQNYGYTF	TGCGCCAGCAGCTTGGGCGCCGAACAAAACTATGGCTACACCTTC
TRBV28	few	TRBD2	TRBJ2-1	CASEGAGSSYNEQFF	TGTGCCAGCGAAGGAGCGGGGAGCTCCTACAATGAGCAGTTCTTC
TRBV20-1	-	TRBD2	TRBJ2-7	CSARILAGVYEQYF	TGCAGTGCTAGAATCCTAGCGGGAGTTTACGAGCAGTACTTC
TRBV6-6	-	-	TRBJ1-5	CASRGSGQPQHF	TGTGCCAGCCGGGGCTCAGGTCAGCCCCAGCATTTT
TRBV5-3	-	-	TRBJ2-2	CARSILGAGNTGELFF	TGTGCCAGAAGCATCCTCGGAGCGGGGAACACCGGGGAGCTGTTTTTT
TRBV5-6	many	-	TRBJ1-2	CASSPWTLQGGYTF	TGTGCCAGCAGCCCATGGACGTTACAGGGCGGCTACACCTTC
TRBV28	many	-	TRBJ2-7	CASSPGTSKLHEQYF	TGTGCCAGCAGTCCCGGGACCTCCAAGCTCCACGAGCAGTACTTC
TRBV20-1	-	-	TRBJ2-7	CSASNTGIYEQYF	TGCAGTGCTAGTAACACAGGGATCTACGAGCAGTACTTC
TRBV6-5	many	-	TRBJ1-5	CASRGHSNQPQHF	TGTGCCAGCAGGGGACATAGCAATCAGCCCCAGCATTTT
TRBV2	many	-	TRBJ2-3	CASILWRVTDTQYF	TGTGCCAGCATCCTGTGGAGGGTCACAGATACGCAGTATTTT
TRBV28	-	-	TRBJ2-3	CASSLTNTQYF	TGTGCCAGCAGTTTAACTAACACGCAGTATTTT
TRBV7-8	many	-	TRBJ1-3	CASSLIDGNTIYF	TGTGCCAGCAGCTTGATTGATGGAAACACCATATATTTT
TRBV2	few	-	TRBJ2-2	CASSAQRSGELFF	TGTGCCAGCAGTGCCCAGCGGTCCGGGGAGCTGTTTTTT
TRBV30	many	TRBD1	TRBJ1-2	CAWSGQGKVYGYTF	TGTGCCTGGAGTGGACAGGGAAAGGTTTATGGCTACACCTTC
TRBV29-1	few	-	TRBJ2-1	CSVEITRALNEQFF	TGCAGCGTTGAAATCACTAGAGCCCTCAATGAGCAGTTCTTC
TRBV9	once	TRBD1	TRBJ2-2	CTSSVGTGGYAGELFF	TGTACCAGCAGCGTAGGTACAGGGGGTTACGCCGGGGAGCTGTTTTTT
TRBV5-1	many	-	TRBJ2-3	CASSTQGTDTQYF	TGCGCCAGCAGCACCCAGGGGACAGATACGCAGTATTTT
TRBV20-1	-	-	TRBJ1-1	CSARVGQNTEAFF	TGCAGTGCTAGAGTCGGACAGAACACTGAAGCTTTCTTT
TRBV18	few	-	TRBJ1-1	CASSPPYSPNTEAFF	TGTGCCAGCTCACCACCTTACAGCCCGAACACTGAAGCTTTCTTT
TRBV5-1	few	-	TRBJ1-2	CASSLGVYGYTF	TGCGCCAGCAGCTTGGGAGTTTATGGCTACACCTTC
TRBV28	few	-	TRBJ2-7	CASRTWGGAYEQYF	TGTGCCAGCAGAACTTGGGGAGGAGCCTACGAGCAGTACTTC
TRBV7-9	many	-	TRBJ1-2	CASSLGYGYGYTF	TGTGCCAGCAGCTTAGGGTACGGCTATGGCTACACCTTC
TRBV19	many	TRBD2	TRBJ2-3	CASSDLAGAADTQYF	TGTGCCAGTAGTGATCTAGCGGGAGCGGCAGATACGCAGTATTTT
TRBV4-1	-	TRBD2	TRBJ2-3	CASSLEAGGRADTQYF	TGCGCCAGCAGCCTAGAAGCGGGAGGAAGGGCAGATACGCAGTATTTT
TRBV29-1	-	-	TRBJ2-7	CSALGGRGLEQYF	TGCAGCGCCCTAGGGGGGAGGGGACTCGAGCAGTACTTC
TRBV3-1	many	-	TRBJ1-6	CASSQRGNRPLHF	TGTGCCAGCAGCCAGAGGGGTAATAGGCCCCTCCACTTT
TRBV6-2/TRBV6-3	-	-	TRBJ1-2	CASSSLGALYGYTF	TGTGCCAGCAGTTCCCTTGGAGCCCTCTATGGCTACACCTTC
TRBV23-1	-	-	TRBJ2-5	CASSLPGGTAQETQYF	TGCGCCAGCAGCCTCCCAGGGGGGACAGCTCAAGAGACCCAGTACTTC
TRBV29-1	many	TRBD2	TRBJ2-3	CSATGSGGGTDTQYF	TGCAGCGCCACGGGGAGCGGGGGGGGCACAGATACGCAGTATTTT
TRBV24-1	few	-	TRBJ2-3	CATSESYGGDTQYF	TGTGCCACCAGTGAATCCTATGGGGGAGATACGCAGTATTTT
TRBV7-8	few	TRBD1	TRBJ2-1	CASSKRDRGIHLNEQFF	TGTGCCAGCAGCAAAAGAGACAGGGGTATCCACCTCAATGAGCAGTTCTTC
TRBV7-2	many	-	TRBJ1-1	CASSFRGNTEAFF	TGTGCCAGCAGCTTCAGGGGGAACACTGAAGCTTTCTTT
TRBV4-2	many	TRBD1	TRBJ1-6	CASSQDLGTGNSPLHF	TGTGCCAGCAGCCAAGATTTGGGGACAGGAAATTCACCCCTCCACTTT
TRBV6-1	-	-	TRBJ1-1	CASSVQGNTEAFF	TGTGCCAGCAGTGTACAGGGAAACACTGAAGCTTTCTTT
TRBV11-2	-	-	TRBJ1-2	CASSSTRSPYGYTF	TGTGCCAGCAGCTCAACACGGAGTCCCTATGGCTACACCTTC
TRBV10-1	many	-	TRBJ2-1	CASSRLSKSSYNEQFF	TGCGCCAGCAGCCGTCTATCGAAGAGCTCCTACAATGAGCAGTTCTTC